A single sample is the source of the 29 T cell receptor beta chains below, sequenced in a study of T and B cells in COVID-19 patients. TRB was amplified from roughly 250-500 ng of blood genomic DNA. TRB rearrangements were amplified by multiplex PCR with BIOMED2 TRB-A/B primers. From the multiplex PCR reads, TCRdb called clonotypes with MiXCR, one entry per CDR3 protein. The table lists more than 15,000 distinct CDR3 sequences, roughly 28% of them singletons. The sequenced sample was blood. Receptors originate from a human donor who had recovered from COVID-19.

This clonotype was counted between two and nine times. The rearrangement links TRBV6-5 to TRBJ1-2; TRBD1 agrees at 8 bases. The junction had 5 bases not matched to a gene; V was cut back by 7 bases and J by 4 bases. There are 13 residues in the CDR3. CDR1 is MNHEY, CDR2 SVGAGI, per germline. The CDR3 bases are TGTGCCAGCAAAAAGGACAGGGCCTATGGCTACACCTTC. Translation: CASKKDRAYGYTF.

V and J are TRBV19 and TRBJ1-2; D call uncertain. The germline V gene encodes CDR1 LNHDA and CDR2 SQIVND (reference sequence). V was cut by 10 bases and J by 6 bases, with 9 bases left in between. CDR3 length: 10 amino acids. CDR3 amino acids: CAIRGNGYTF. The DNA for the CDR3 is TGTGCCATCCGGGGAAATGGCTACACCTTC.

In its sample, this clonotype was seen a few times. The V and J genes are TRBV10-3 and TRBJ1-3; D remains ambiguous. The CDR3 sequence is 14 residues long. V lost 11 bases, J lost 0 bases, and 14 bases lay in between. The V gene's germline CDR1 is ENHRY and CDR2 SYGVKD. The CDR3 protein is CAAVEQSSGNTIYF. In DNA form, the CDR3 reads TGTGCCGCCGTCGAACAGAGCTCTGGAAACACCATATATTTT.

This clonotype has ten or more counts. V is TRBV19 and J is TRBJ1-5; 7 positions match TRBD1. V trimming: 2 bases; J trimming: 6 bases; junction bases outside the gene matches: 1. This CDR3 comprises 13 residues. Germline values: CDR1 LNHDA, CDR2 SQIVND (reference sequence). Here the CDR3 DNA reads TGTGCCAGTAGTATACAGGGGGGTCAGCCCCAGCATTTT. Its translation is CASSIQGGQPQHF.

This clonotype was recorded a few times. This chain joins TRBV6-5 and TRBJ1-1, with 7 nucleotides matching TRBD1. The CDR3 runs to 13 residues. Germline loops: CDR1 MNHEY, CDR2 SVGAGI. V lost 6 bases to trimming and J lost 4 bases; unmatched junction nucleotides: 5. CDR3 residues: CASRLAGGTEAFF. The DNA of the CDR3 is TGTGCCAGCAGGCTTGCAGGGGGCACTGAAGCTTTCTTT.

The chain couples TRBV6-5 to TRBJ1-2, with 10 bases that match TRBD1. The CDR3 extends over 14 amino acids. With V trimmed by 6 bases and J by 3 bases, 4 bases remained unmatched. Germline CDR1 MNHEY, CDR2 SVGAGI. CDR3 bases: TGTGCCAGCAGGCGACAGGGGGCGGACTATGGCTACACCTTC. Protein: CASRRQGADYGYTF.

The J gene is TRBJ1-2, the V gene TRBV6-1, with 11 bases that match TRBD1. CDR1 and CDR2 (germline): MNHNS, SASEGT. The CDR3 is made up of 15 amino acids. Trimming at V came to 5 bases and at J to 4 bases, leaving 6 bases not matched to a gene. The CDR3 is CASSRDRGGTYGYTF. CDR3 in DNA: TGTGCCAGCAGTCGGGACAGGGGGGGAACCTATGGCTACACCTTC.

The table lists this clonotype with many counts. The gene calls are TRBV12-3 or TRBV12-4 and TRBJ1-3, with D possibly TRBD1 on 6 matching bases. The CDR3 has 15 residues. Trimming left V 1 base short and J 4 bases short, with 11 bases between. The CDR3 sequence is CASSLGQGLGNTIYF. The CDR3 region has the DNA TGTGCCAGCAGTTTAGGGCAGGGGTTAGGAAACACCATATATTTT.

This clonotype showed up many times. The V gene is TRBV6-6, the J gene TRBJ2-3, with 9 bases that match TRBD2. Germline loops: CDR1 MNHNY, CDR2 SVGAGI (reference sequence). The CDR3 has 17 residues. The V and J ends lost 0 bases and 1 base, in that order; junction bases with no gene match: 5. CDR3 DNA sequence: TGTGCCAGCAGTTACTCGACAGCGGGGGGACGCACAGATACGCAGTATTTT. It yields the protein CASSYSTAGGRTDTQYF.

This clonotype has ten or more counts. The V gene is TRBV15, the J gene TRBJ2-1, with 8 nucleotides matching TRBD2. Germline assignment: CDR1 LNHNV and CDR2 YYDKDF (reference sequence). V shed 5 bases, J shed 5 bases, and the junction held 8 bases outside the gene matches. This CDR3 contains 15 residues. The CDR3 loop reads CATSGPGGPNNEQFF. The CDR3, as DNA: TGTGCCACCAGCGGACCGGGGGGGCCTAACAATGAGCAGTTCTTC.

In this sample, this clonotype turned up many times. The chain links TRBV6-6 to TRBJ2-3; 7 positions agree with TRBD2. The CDR3 runs 16 residues. Germline trimming cut 2 bases from V and 2 bases from J; bases unmatched to any gene: 7. The V gene's germline CDR1 is MNHNY and CDR2 SVGAGI (reference sequence). The CDR3 here is CASSYGQGGDTDTQYF. The CDR3 bases are TGTGCCAGCAGTTACGGGCAGGGAGGGGACACAGATACGCAGTATTTT.

The J gene is TRBJ1-2, the V gene TRBV7-2, with D unresolved. Germline CDR1 SGHTA, CDR2 FQGNSA. This CDR3 is 12 amino acids long. The V gene lost 8 bases and the J gene lost 13 bases, with 20 bases spanning the gap. The CDR3, as DNA: TGTGCCAGCCGAAATATCGGGGAGGGTGTCACCTTC. Protein: CASRNIGEGVTF.

This clonotype was detected many times. This chain links TRBV6-5 with TRBJ2-5, with D possibly being TRBD1 (5 bases). From germline, CDR1 is MNHEY and CDR2 SVGAGI. This CDR3 is 14 amino acids long. V lost 2 bases to trimming and J lost 5 bases, with 12 bases between them. The CDR3 spells CASSYQTDGETQYF. Here the CDR3 DNA reads TGTGCCAGCAGTTACCAGACAGATGGGGAGACCCAGTACTTC.

This chain uses TRBV12-3 or TRBV12-4 with TRBJ1-4; weak D call: TRBD1 (5 bases). V lost 5 bases, J lost 0 bases, and 10 bases lay in between. This CDR3 has 15 residues. The CDR3 coding sequence is TGTGCCAGCAGTCCTCCGGGGGCAACTAATGAAAAACTGTTTTTT. This translates into CASSPPGATNEKLFF.

The sample holds many counts of this clonotype. V gene TRBV6-5 combines with J gene TRBJ2-6, with D perhaps matching TRBD2 (6 bases). V was shortened by 6 bases and J by 0 bases, with 9 bases between the two germline ends. The CDR3 contains 15 residues. Looked up from germline, CDR1 is MNHEY and CDR2 is SVGAGI. DNA of the CDR3: TGTGCCAGCAGGGAGGGAGGCTCTGGGGCCAACGTCCTGACTTTC. Its protein product is CASREGGSGANVLTF.

A few counts support this clonotype. This rearrangement joins TRBV5-4 to TRBJ1-5; no clear D. Germline CDR1 reads SGHNT; CDR2 reads YYREEE (reference sequence). Trimming removed 0 bases at V and 0 bases at J, with 7 bases between. This CDR3 region has 15 residues. The CDR3 loop is CASSLAGYSNQPQHF. The CDR3 bases are TGTGCCAGCAGCTTGGCTGGTTATAGCAATCAGCCCCAGCATTTT.

The V gene is TRBV7-2, the J gene TRBJ2-1, with 7 bases lining up with TRBD2. Trimming took 5 bases from V and 10 from J; bases not matched to a gene: 8. Looked up from germline, CDR1 is SGHTA and CDR2 is FQGNSA. The CDR3 extends over 13 amino acids. The CDR3 coding sequence is TGTGCCAGCAGCCAACAGCGGGGCGGAGAGCAGTTCTTC. This codes for CASSQQRGGEQFF.

The sample holds a few counts of this clonotype. The gene calls are TRBV6-5 and TRBJ1-2; 9 bases fit TRBD1. CDR3 length: 13 residues. The V gene's germline CDR1 is MNHEY and CDR2 SVGAGI. V shed 8 bases and J 8 bases; nucleotides not matched to a gene: 9. The DNA for the CDR3 is TGTGCCAGCGGGCCTTACAGGGGGCTAGGCTACACCTTC. Its translation is CASGPYRGLGYTF.

In this sample, this clonotype is medium-sized. The chain combines TRBV19 with TRBJ2-6; no clear D. Between the trimmed V and J ends, which lost 3 bases and 2 bases, there was a span of 8 bases. The germline V gene encodes CDR1 LNHDA and CDR2 SQIVND (reference sequence). CDR3 length: 15 amino acids. CDR3 bases: TGTGCCAGTAGTATTGGGGATACTGGGGCCAACGTCCTGACTTTC. This sequence encodes CASSIGDTGANVLTF. Looking up the rest from reference TRBV19 and TRBJ2-6 gives the full variable domain: DGGITQSPKYLFRKEGQNVTLSCEQNLNHDAMYWYRQDPGQGLRLIYYSQIVNDFQKGDIAEGYSVSREKKESFPLTVTSAQKNPTAFYLCASSIGDTGANVLTFGAGSRLTVL.

The chain employs TRBV5-6 and TRBJ2-1; 10 bases line up with TRBD2. Germline loops: CDR1 SGHDT, CDR2 YYEEEE. The CDR3 totals 19 residues. The V and J ends lost 2 bases and 0 bases, in that order; junction bases with no gene match: 11. In nucleotides, the CDR3 is TGTGCCAGCAGCTTAGTTCGACTAGCGGGCTGGAGCTCCTACAATGAGCAGTTCTTC. Amino acids: CASSLVRLAGWSSYNEQFF.

The V and J genes are TRBV10-3 and TRBJ1-2; D not certain. The CDR3 contains 12 residues. V was trimmed by 3 bases and J by 5 bases, leaving 7 bases between them. CDR1 ENHRY and CDR2 SYGVKD come from the germline V gene. The chain's CDR3 is CAISDSSYGYTF. The CDR3 DNA follows: TGTGCCATCAGTGACAGCTCATATGGCTACACCTTC.

Of note for this clonotype: An end of the junction differs from the germline gene, which may be a read error. This rearrangement joins TRBV5-3 to TRBJ2-1, with TRBD2 matching over 9 bases. TRBV5-3 is treated as an ORF (open reading frame) with a function not yet certain. The CDR3 extends over 18 amino acids. The CDR3 bases are TGTGCCAGAAGCTGGGAGCAGCGGGGGGTCCACCTCAACAAAGAGCAGTTCTTC. Protein sequence: CARSWEQRGVHLNKEQFF.

This rearrangement joins TRBV18 to TRBJ2-5; no clear D. This CDR3 is 15 amino acids long. Germline V CDR1 and CDR2: KGHSH, LQKENI. Trimming removed 0 bases from V and 0 bases from J, with 8 bases in between. The CDR3 protein is CASSPPLKNQETQYF. Written as DNA, the CDR3 is TGTGCCAGCTCACCACCGTTGAAGAACCAAGAGACCCAGTACTTC.

V is TRBV7-9 and J is TRBJ2-3; no reliable D call. V dropped 5 bases and J dropped 4 bases, with 10 bases sitting between them. This CDR3 is built from 13 residues. Germline V gene lookup returns CDR1 SEHNR and CDR2 FQNEAQ (reference sequence). CDR3 loop: CASSPIGPDTQYF. Here the CDR3 DNA reads TGTGCCAGCAGCCCCATAGGCCCAGATACGCAGTATTTT.

This clonotype was counted a single time. The chain couples TRBV7-2 to TRBJ2-7; D tentatively reads TRBD1 or TRBD2 (7 bases each). The germline V gene encodes CDR1 SGHTA and CDR2 FQGNSA. With 3 bases removed from V and 6 bases from J, the gap between germline ends came to 15 bases. CDR3 length: 14 residues. As DNA, the CDR3 is TGTGCCAGCAGCTTTCAGGGGGGGGCCGGCGAGCAGTACTTC. Its protein product is CASSFQGGAGEQYF.

This clonotype was seen only a few times. This sequence joins TRBV20-1 and TRBJ2-1, with TRBD2 identical over 11 bases. The V gene's germline CDR1 is DFQATT and CDR2 SNEGSKA (reference sequence). CDR3 length equals 15 residues. Trimming removed 5 bases from V and 0 bases from J; junction bases left unmatched: 3. As DNA, the CDR3 is TGCAGTGCTGGAGGACTAGCGGGCTCCTACAATGAGCAGTTCTTC. The encoded protein is CSAGGLAGSYNEQFF.

This clonotype is deemed medium-sized. The chain links TRBV6-5 to TRBJ2-5, with 8 bases identical to TRBD1. The germline V gene encodes CDR1 MNHEY and CDR2 SVGAGI. The CDR3 loop spans 13 amino acids. J was trimmed by 5 bases and V by 6 bases; bases with no gene match: 5. The CDR3: CASSRTGPETQYF. In DNA, the CDR3 is TGTGCCAGCAGCCGGACAGGGCCGGAGACCCAGTACTTC.

The gene calls are TRBV11-1 and TRBJ2-3; the D call may be TRBD1 or TRBD2 (5 bases each). Germline loops: CDR1 SGHAT, CDR2 FQDESV (reference sequence). The germline V and J ends were trimmed by 4 bases and 1 base, with 15 bases remaining between them. The CDR3 totals 16 residues. The CDR3 sequence is CASSSAWGLGTDTQYF. DNA of the CDR3: TGTGCCAGCAGCTCCGCTTGGGGGTTGGGCACAGATACGCAGTATTTT.

The chain links TRBV10-3 to TRBJ1-1; D gene ambiguous. From germline, CDR1 is ENHRY and CDR2 SYGVKD. V lost 4 bases to trimming and J lost 5 bases, with 14 bases between them. This CDR3 is 14 amino acids long. The CDR3 DNA is TGTGCCATCAGTGGGTCATCAACGGGTACTGAAGCTTTCTTT. Translating it yields CAISGSSTGTEAFF.